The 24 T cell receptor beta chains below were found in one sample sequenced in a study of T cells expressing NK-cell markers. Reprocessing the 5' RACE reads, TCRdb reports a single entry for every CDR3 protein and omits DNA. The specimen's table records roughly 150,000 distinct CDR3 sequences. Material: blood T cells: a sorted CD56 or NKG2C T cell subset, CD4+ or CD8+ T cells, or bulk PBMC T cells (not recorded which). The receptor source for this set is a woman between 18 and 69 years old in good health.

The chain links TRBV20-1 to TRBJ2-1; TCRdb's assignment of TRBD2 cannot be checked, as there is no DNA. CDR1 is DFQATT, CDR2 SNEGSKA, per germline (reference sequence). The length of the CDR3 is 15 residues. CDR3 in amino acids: CSARGWLAGVGEQFF.

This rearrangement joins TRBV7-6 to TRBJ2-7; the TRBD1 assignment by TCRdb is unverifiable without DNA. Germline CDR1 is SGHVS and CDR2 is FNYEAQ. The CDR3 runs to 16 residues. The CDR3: CASSLLGRTGEYEQYF.

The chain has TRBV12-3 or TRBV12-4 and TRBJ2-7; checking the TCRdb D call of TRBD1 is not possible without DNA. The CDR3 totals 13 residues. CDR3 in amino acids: CASSMGQGNEQYF.

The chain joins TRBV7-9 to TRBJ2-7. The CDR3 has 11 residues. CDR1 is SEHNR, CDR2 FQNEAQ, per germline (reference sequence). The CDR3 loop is CASGRTYEQYF. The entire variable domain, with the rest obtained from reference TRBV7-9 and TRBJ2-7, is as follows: DTGVSQNPRHKITKRGQNVTFRCDPISEHNRLYWYRQTLGQGPEFLTYFQNEAQLEKSRLLSDRFSAERPKGSFSTLEIQRTEQGDSAMYLCASGRTYEQYFGPGTRLTVT.

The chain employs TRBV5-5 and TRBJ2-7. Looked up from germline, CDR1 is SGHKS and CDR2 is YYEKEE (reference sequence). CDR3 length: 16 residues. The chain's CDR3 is CASSESDARIRYEQYF.

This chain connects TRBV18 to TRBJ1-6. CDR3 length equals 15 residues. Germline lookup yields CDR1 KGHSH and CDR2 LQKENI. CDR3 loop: CASSEAASYNSPLHF.

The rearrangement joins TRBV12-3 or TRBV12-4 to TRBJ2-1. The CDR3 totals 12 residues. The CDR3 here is CASSQYRNEQFF.

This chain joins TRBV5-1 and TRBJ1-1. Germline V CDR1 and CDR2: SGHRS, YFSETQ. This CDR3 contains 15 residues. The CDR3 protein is CASSLAGIMNTEAFF.

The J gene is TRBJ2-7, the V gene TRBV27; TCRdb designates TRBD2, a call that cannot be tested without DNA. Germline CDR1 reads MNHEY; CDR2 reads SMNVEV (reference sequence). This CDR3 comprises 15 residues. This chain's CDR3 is CASSPQPSGAYEQYF.

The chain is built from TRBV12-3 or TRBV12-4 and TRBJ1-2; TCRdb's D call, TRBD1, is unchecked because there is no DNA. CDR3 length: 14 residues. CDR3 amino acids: CASSLTGPYYGYTF.

CDR3: CASSSPGQGAYEQYF. The chain couples TRBV5-1 to TRBJ2-7; TCRdb selects TRBD1, and the lack of DNA leaves this call unchecked. The CDR3 consists of 15 residues. In germline, CDR1 is SGHRS, CDR2 YFSETQ.

CDR3 sequence: CASSLGQEHSPLHF. The V gene is TRBV5-1, the J gene TRBJ1-6. CDR1 is SGHRS and CDR2 is YFSETQ in the germline V gene. This CDR3 has 14 amino acids.

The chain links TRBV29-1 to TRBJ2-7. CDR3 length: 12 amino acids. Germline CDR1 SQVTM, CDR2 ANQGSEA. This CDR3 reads CSVLGRAYEQYF.

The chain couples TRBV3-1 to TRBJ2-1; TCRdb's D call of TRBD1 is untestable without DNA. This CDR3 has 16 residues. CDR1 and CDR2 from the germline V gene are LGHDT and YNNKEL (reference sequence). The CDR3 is CASSQRSAPTYNEQFF.

CDR3 protein: CASSSGTSSTDTQYF. V gene TRBV5-1 combines with J gene TRBJ2-3; the D call of TRBD2 rests on TCRdb alone, since no DNA is present to check it. The CDR3 has 15 residues. The germline V gene encodes CDR1 SGHRS and CDR2 YFSETQ. Full variable domain (outside the CDR3, taken from reference TRBV5-1 and TRBJ2-3): KAGVTQTPRYLIKTRGQQVTLSCSPISGHRSVSWYQQTPGQGLQFLFEYFSETQRNKGNFPGRFSGRQFSNSRSEMNVSTLELGDSALYLCASSSGTSSTDTQYFGPGTRLTVL.

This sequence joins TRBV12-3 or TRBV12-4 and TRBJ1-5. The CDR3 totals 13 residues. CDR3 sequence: CASSPIFGQPQHF.

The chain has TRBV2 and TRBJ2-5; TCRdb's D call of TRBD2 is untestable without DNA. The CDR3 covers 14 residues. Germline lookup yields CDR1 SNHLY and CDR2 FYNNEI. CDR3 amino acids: CASRREVNQETQYF.

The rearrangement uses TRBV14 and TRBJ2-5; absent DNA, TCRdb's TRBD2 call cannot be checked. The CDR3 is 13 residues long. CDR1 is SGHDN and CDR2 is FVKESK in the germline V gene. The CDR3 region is CASSRGTRETQYF.

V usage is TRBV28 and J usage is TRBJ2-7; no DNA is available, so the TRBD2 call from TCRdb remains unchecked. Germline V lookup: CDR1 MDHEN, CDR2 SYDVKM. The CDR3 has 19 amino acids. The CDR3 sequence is CASSLSIGTSGSGAYEQYF. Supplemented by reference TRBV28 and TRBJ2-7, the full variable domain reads DVKVTQSSRYLVKRTGEKVFLECVQDMDHENMFWYRQDPGLGLRLIYFSYDVKMKEKGDIPEGYSVSREKKERFSLILESASTNQTSMYLCASSLSIGTSGSGAYEQYFGPGTRLTVT.

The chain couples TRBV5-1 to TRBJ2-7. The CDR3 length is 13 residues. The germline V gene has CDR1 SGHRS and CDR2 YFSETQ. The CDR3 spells CASSLDYNYEQYF.

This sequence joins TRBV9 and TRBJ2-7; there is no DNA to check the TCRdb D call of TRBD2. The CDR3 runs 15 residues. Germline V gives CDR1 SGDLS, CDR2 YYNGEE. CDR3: CASSEVAGRGYEQYF.

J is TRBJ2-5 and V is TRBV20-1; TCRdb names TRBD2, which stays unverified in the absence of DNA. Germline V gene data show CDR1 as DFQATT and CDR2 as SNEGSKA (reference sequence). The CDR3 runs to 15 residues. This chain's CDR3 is CSASGTSGNSETQYF.

The CDR3 spells CASSMTAGSNEQFF. The V call is TRBV5-1, the J call TRBJ2-1. The CDR3 spans 14 residues. The germline CDR1 and CDR2 sequences are SGHRS and YFSETQ.

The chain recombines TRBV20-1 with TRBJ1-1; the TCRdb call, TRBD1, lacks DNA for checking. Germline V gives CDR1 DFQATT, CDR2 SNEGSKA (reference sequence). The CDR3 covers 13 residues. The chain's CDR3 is CNPTGGANTEAFF.